Presented here are 7 T cell receptor beta chains from one specimen sequenced in a study of shared clonotypes between healthy human individuals. This table comes from immunoSEQ multiplex PCR, and its TCRdb copy is limited to in-frame clones, with some not included. The sample lists some 2,100,000 clones, approximately 95% seen once, with approximately 0.13% in the top ten. The sample was naive CD4+ T cells sorted from blood. Subset of the sample: CD45RA+ positively selected. These receptors were obtained from a man younger than 35 in good health.

The rearrangement links TRBV7-9 to TRBJ2-7, with 7 bases fitting TRBD1. CDR3 length: 14 residues. V shed 4 bases, J shed 3 bases, and the junction held 6 bases outside the gene matches. From germline, CDR1 is SEHNR and CDR2 FQNEAQ (reference sequence). CDR3 nucleotide sequence: TGTGCCAGCAGCTCCGACAGGGTGATCTACGAGCAGTACTTC. Translated: CASSSDRVIYEQYF.

The rearrangement links TRBV27 to TRBJ2-5; D is perhaps TRBD1 (5 bases). V lost 2 bases to trimming and J lost 1 base, with 26 bases between them. Per germline, CDR1 MNHEY and CDR2 SMNVEV (reference sequence). CDR3 length: 20 amino acids. The CDR3 nucleotides read TGTGCCAGCAGTTTAGGTCCAACAGGCCGGCTACCCTCCGCCCAAGAGACCCAGTACTTC. Its translation is CASSLGPTGRLPSAQETQYF.

Worth noting for this clone: This specimen includes other DNA sequences encoding the same CDR3. The chain employs TRBV5-1 and TRBJ2-5; 10 nucleotides match TRBD1. V lost 4 bases to trimming and J lost 5 bases; unmatched junction nucleotides: 8. This CDR3 contains 15 residues. Per the germline V gene, CDR1 is SGHRS and CDR2 is YFSETQ. In DNA, the CDR3 is TGCGCCAGCAGCACCCGGGACAGGGGCGGGGAGACCCAGTACTTC. It codes for CASSTRDRGGETQYF.

The chain links TRBV18 to TRBJ1-1, with D uncertain. Trimming removed 1 base at V and 3 bases at J, with 12 bases between. This CDR3 is 15 amino acids long. Germline values: CDR1 KGHSH, CDR2 LQKENI. The CDR3 reads CASSPRNMGYTEAFF. The CDR3 DNA sequence: TGTGCCAGCTCACCACGAAATATGGGGTACACTGAAGCTTTCTTT. Together with reference TRBV18 and TRBJ1-1, the CDR3 gives the full variable domain: NAGVMQNPRHLVRRRGQEARLRCSPMKGHSHVYWYRQLPEEGLKFMVYLQKENIIDESGMPKERFSAEFPKEGPSILRIQQVVRGDSAAYFCASSPRNMGYTEAFFGQGTRLTVV.

The rearrangement links TRBV30 to TRBJ1-6; 9 positions agree with TRBD1. J lost 6 bases, V lost 1 base, and 4 bases had no gene match. This CDR3 region has 15 residues. The germline gives CDR1 GTSNPN, CDR2 SVGIG (reference sequence). The CDR3 DNA follows: TGTGCCTGGAGTGACATGACAGGGGGTAATTCACCCCTCCACTTT. Translated, it gives CAWSDMTGGNSPLHF.

This sequence joins TRBV12-5 and TRBJ1-2; perhaps TRBD1 as D (6 bases). CDR3 length: 14 amino acids. Trimming left V 4 bases short and J 4 bases short, with 13 bases between. CDR1 is LGHNT, CDR2 FRNRAP, per germline. CDR3 coding DNA: TGTGCTAGTGGTTCGCCAACAGGGTCCTATGGCTACACCTTC. The encoded protein is CASGSPTGSYGYTF.

To note about this clone: This same CDR3 is encoded by further DNA sequences in the sample. The chain combines TRBV5-4 with TRBJ1-4, with a weak D call TRBD1 (5 bases). This CDR3 contains 14 residues. Germline assignment: CDR1 SGHNT and CDR2 YYREEE (reference sequence). The germline V and J ends were trimmed by 0 bases and 2 bases, with 5 bases remaining between them. The CDR3 DNA is TGTGCCAGCAGCTTGGGGGGCACTAATGAAAAACTGTTTTTT. It codes for CASSLGGTNEKLFF.